The 22 T cell receptor beta chains below were found in one sample sequenced in a study of human T cells and chemical hapten exposure. From the RACE reads, TCRdb called clonotypes with MiXCR, one entry per CDR3 protein. The table lists around 82,000 distinct CDR3 sequences, around 7% of them singletons, with 1% to 1.5% in the top ten. Time point specified: patch test 2, 6 weeks after DPC sensitization. The sample's treatment: therapeutic diphenylcyclopropenone sensitization with weekly scalp DPC. The material was whole blood, obtained in connection with sensitization to the hapten diphenylcyclopropenone (DPC). The receptors originated from a woman aged 25 to 45 with alopecia areata. Some clones in this sample may be carry-over from other donors' samples.

This clonotype came up a few times. This chain joins TRBV30 and TRBJ1-2; possible D gene TRBD1, 6 bases. Germline V gives CDR1 GTSNPN, CDR2 SVGIG (reference sequence). Trimming stripped 0 bases from V and 1 base from J, with 15 bases between. The CDR3 runs 16 residues. The CDR3 DNA reads TGTGCCTGGAGTGTCGGCCCGACAGGAGGTAACTATGGCTACACCTTC. Amino acid sequence: CAWSVGPTGGNYGYTF.

This clonotype appeared many times. The chain couples TRBV5-1 to TRBJ2-1; TRBD1 or TRBD2 may be the D gene (6 bases each). CDR3 length: 14 amino acids. Germline V gene lookup returns CDR1 SGHRS and CDR2 YFSETQ. V lost 4 bases and J 9 bases, leaving 17 bases between the germline ends. This chain's CDR3 is CASSTGGGRGEQFF. CDR3 nucleotide sequence: TGCGCCAGCAGCACCGGTGGGGGGCGAGGTGAGCAGTTCTTC.

This clonotype was seen more than once but under ten times. This chain joins TRBV12-3 or TRBV12-4 and TRBJ1-3, with 8 bases identical to TRBD1. This CDR3 region has 15 residues. The V gene end was trimmed by 8 bases and the J gene end by 2 bases; junction bases not matched to a gene: 8. In nucleotides, the CDR3 is TGTGCCAGCGAGGGACAGGAGGCGGCTGGAAACACCATATATTTT. As protein: CASEGQEAAGNTIYF.

This clonotype was seen a handful of times. The chain uses TRBV7-2 and TRBJ1-4; 9 bases align to TRBD1. Germline V lookup: CDR1 SGHTA, CDR2 FQGNSA. The V and J ends lost 8 bases and 7 bases, in that order; junction bases with no gene match: 5. The length of the CDR3 is 13 residues. The DNA for the CDR3 is TGTGCCAGCGGGGGACAGGGCGGTGAAAAACTGTTTTTT. Translated, it gives CASGGQGGEKLFF. The variable domain in full, completed from reference TRBV7-2 and TRBJ1-4, reads GAGVSQSPSNKVTEKGKDVELRCDPISGHTALYWYRQSLGQGLEFLIYFQGNSAPDKSGLPSDRFSAERTGGSVSTLTIQRTQQEDSAVYLCASGGQGGEKLFFGSGTQLSVL.

The table lists this clonotype with many counts. V is TRBV7-9 and J is TRBJ2-5; 8 bases are a match to TRBD2. Trimming at V came to 4 bases and at J to 5 bases, leaving 6 bases not matched to a gene. Germline-derived CDR1 and CDR2 are SEHNR and FQNEAQ (reference sequence). CDR3 size: 14 residues. CDR3 protein: CASSSPGLGETQYF. The CDR3 DNA sequence: TGTGCCAGCAGCTCCCCGGGACTAGGGGAGACCCAGTACTTC.

V usage is TRBV7-6 and J usage is TRBJ2-6; D remains unclear. From germline, CDR1 is SGHVS and CDR2 FNYEAQ. Trimming pared 1 base from V and 12 bases from J, leaving 10 bases between. The CDR3 is made up of 13 amino acids. CDR3 sequence: CASSLGVDGVLTF. CDR3 bases: TGTGCCAGCAGCTTAGGGGTCGACGGCGTCCTGACTTTC.

The DNA of the CDR3 is TGCGCCAGCAGCATCGGACAGATCCAAGAGACCCAGTACTTC. It codes for CASSIGQIQETQYF. The chain recombines TRBV5-1 with TRBJ2-5, with D possibly matching TRBD1 (6 bases). Germline V gene data show CDR1 as SGHRS and CDR2 as YFSETQ. V lost 4 bases to trimming and J lost 1 base, with 11 bases between them. The length of the CDR3 is 14 residues.

There are many counts of this clonotype. The rearrangement joins TRBV10-2 to TRBJ2-7; D possibly corresponds to TRBD1 (6 bases). Deletions cut 3 bases from V and 7 bases from J, with 13 bases between. The CDR3 has 13 residues. CDR1 and CDR2 from the germline V gene are WSHSY and SAAADI. CDR3 bases: TGCGCCAGCAGTGACGGGGACAAAAAGGAGCAGTACTTC. Its protein product is CASSDGDKKEQYF.

This clonotype was recorded at least ten times. This chain links TRBV18 with TRBJ1-1, with D possibly being TRBD1 (5 bases). The CDR3 extends over 14 amino acids. V lost 0 bases, J lost 1 base, and 6 bases lay in between. Germline loops: CDR1 KGHSH, CDR2 LQKENI. The DNA of the CDR3 is TGTGCCAGCTCACCACCTCAGGGGAACACTGAAGCTTTCTTT. This sequence encodes CASSPPQGNTEAFF.

This clonotype showed up many times. V is TRBV7-2 and J is TRBJ2-3; the D gene is possibly TRBD2 (6 bases). The CDR3 is 16 amino acids. V was trimmed by 1 base and J by 5 bases, leaving 16 bases between them. Germline values: CDR1 SGHTA, CDR2 FQGNSA. CDR3 sequence (DNA): TGTGCCAGCAGCTTAGTAGGCGGGGTGGCAAGAGATACGCAGTATTTT. Translation: CASSLVGGVARDTQYF.

This clonotype was observed at least ten times. The chain joins TRBV12-3 or TRBV12-4 to TRBJ1-5, with D unresolved. The length of the CDR3 is 13 residues. V lost 1 base and J 6 bases, leaving 7 bases between the germline ends. CDR3 in amino acids: CASSLGRIQPQHF. The DNA of the CDR3 is TGTGCCAGCAGTTTAGGAAGGATTCAGCCCCAGCATTTT.

This clonotype showed up many times. CDR3 sequence reads: CASSYNEGYGYTF. The CDR3 region has the DNA TGTGCCAGCAGTTACAATGAAGGCTATGGCTACACCTTC. The chain employs TRBV6-5 and TRBJ1-2; D gene unclear. CDR1 is MNHEY and CDR2 is SVGAGI in the germline V gene. This CDR3 is built from 13 residues. V was shortened by 2 bases and J by 4 bases, with 8 bases between the two germline ends.

Note on this clonotype: A much larger clone differs by one base, so this may be a read error. The chain recombines TRBV20-1 with TRBJ2-3; 8 bases are a match to TRBD2. Looked up from germline, CDR1 is DFQATT and CDR2 is SNEGSKA (reference sequence). This CDR3 region has 14 residues. With V trimmed by 4 bases and J by 6 bases, 9 bases remained unmatched. The CDR3 coding sequence is TGCAGTGCTAAATCCAGCGGGAGAGCGGATACGCAGTATTTT. Its protein product is CSAKSSGRADTQYF.

In this sample, this clonotype turned up a few times. The V call is TRBV18, the J call TRBJ2-2; no firm D call. The CDR3 sequence is 16 residues long. Germline CDR1 and CDR2: KGHSH and LQKENI. V was shortened by 0 bases and J by 1 base, with 9 bases between the two germline ends. The CDR3 DNA reads TGTGCCAGCTCACCACCGGTTTACCAGAACACCGGGGAGCTGTTTTTT. Translating it yields CASSPPVYQNTGELFF.

This clonotype was recorded many times. The chain is built from TRBV29-1 and TRBJ2-7, with 7 bases fitting TRBD1. Germline V gene lookup returns CDR1 SQVTM and CDR2 ANQGSEA. The CDR3 consists of 13 residues. With 4 bases clipped from V and 1 base from J, the junction kept 4 bases outside the gene matches. CDR3 DNA sequence: TGCAGCGTTGCCCCGGGACAGTCCTACGAGCAGTACTTC. Protein sequence: CSVAPGQSYEQYF.

This clonotype showed up just a few times. The gene calls are TRBV7-9 and TRBJ1-4; D call uncertain. Looked up from germline, CDR1 is SEHNR and CDR2 is FQNEAQ (reference sequence). The germline V and J ends were trimmed by 7 bases and 8 bases, with 11 bases remaining between them. This CDR3 is 12 amino acids long. The CDR3 DNA is TGTGCCAGCACCCCTGAGGTCGAAAAACTGTTTTTT. It yields the protein CASTPEVEKLFF.

The sample holds many counts of this clonotype. The V gene is TRBV7-3, the J gene TRBJ1-2; a possible D gene is TRBD1 (6 bases). Trimming left V 3 bases short and J 6 bases short, with 11 bases between. The CDR3 loop spans 13 amino acids. Germline CDR1 SGHTA, CDR2 FQGTGA. The CDR3 bases are TGTGCCAGCAGCTTCATCAGGGGAGATGGCTACACCTTC. As protein: CASSFIRGDGYTF.

This clonotype was seen at least ten times. The rearrangement uses TRBV7-9 and TRBJ2-3, with a tentative D call TRBD1 (6 bases). This CDR3 region has 14 residues. V lost 4 bases and J lost 5, with 13 bases in between. The germline V gene encodes CDR1 SEHNR and CDR2 FQNEAQ (reference sequence). The CDR3 coding sequence is TGTGCCAGCAGCTCCACCCCACAGGGAGATACGCAGTATTTT. The encoded protein is CASSSTPQGDTQYF.

The table lists this clonotype with many counts. V is TRBV2 and J is TRBJ2-1; no definite D call. The CDR3 is 12 residues long. V lost 1 base and J 8 bases, leaving 6 bases between the germline ends. Germline-derived CDR1 and CDR2 are SNHLY and FYNNEI. As DNA, the CDR3 is TGTGCCAGCAGTGAAGGGAACTATGAGCAGTTCTTC. The encoded protein is CASSEGNYEQFF.

Remarks on this clonotype: It may be a read error: a sequence one base away is much more abundant. The V call is TRBV7-9, the J call TRBJ2-7; possible D gene TRBD1, 7 bases. CDR1 SEHNR and CDR2 FQNEAQ come from the germline V gene (reference sequence). The length of the CDR3 is 13 residues. The CDR3 is CVSSSRGAYEQYF. The CDR3 region has the DNA TGTGTCAGCAGCTCCAGGGGGGCCTACGAGCAGTACTTC. Looking up the rest from reference TRBV7-9 and TRBJ2-7 gives the full variable domain: DTGVSQNPRHKITKRGQNVTFRCDPISEHNRLYWYRQTLGQGPEFLTYFQNEAQLEKSRLLSDRFSAERPKGSFSTLEIQRTEQGDSAMYLCVSSSRGAYEQYFGPGTRLTVT.

On this clonotype itself: This could be a read error, since a much larger clone is one nucleotide away. This is likely a read error, given that the CDR3 carries no conserved phenylalanine or tryptophan at its end. The chain carries TRBV7-2 and TRBJ2-3; D unclear. V was pared by 2 bases and J by 4 bases, with 4 bases between. The CDR3 loop spans 12 amino acids. Germline V gene sequence: CDR1 SGHTA, CDR2 FQGNSA. The CDR3 spells CASSLYSDTQYY. The DNA for the CDR3 is TGTGCCAGCAGCTTATACTCAGATACGCAGTATTAT.

This clonotype came up a few times. The chain couples TRBV6-2 or TRBV6-3 to TRBJ1-1; D unresolved. The V end lost 6 bases, the J end lost 0 bases, and 11 bases lay between the germline ends. The length of the CDR3 is 14 residues. Per the germline V gene, CDR1 is MNHEY and CDR2 is SVGEGT. The CDR3 here is CASSRPHLNTEAFF. The CDR3 DNA is TGTGCCAGCAGCCGCCCCCATTTGAACACTGAAGCTTTCTTT.